This TCR beta chain originates from a study of Graves' ophthalmopathy and Graves' hyperthyroidism. Background on the study: Researchers classed hyperthyroidism as stable given no ophthalmopathy within 18 months of follow-up. Notes on the study in general: In predicting ophthalmopathy progression, the model reached around 65% sensitivity and about 73% specificity. Detected in blood as well were most expanded thyroid clonotypes with frequency above 0.001.

Exclusion applied to patients with other autoimmune diseases, uncontrolled infections, pregnancy or lactation. The germline gives CDR1 SGHRS, CDR2 YFSETQ. The germline V and J ends were trimmed by 0 bases and 0 bases, with 21 bases remaining between them. The CDR3 length is 19 residues. The authors amplified TCR beta CDR3 regions from RNA transcripts. HTBI primers served in a first-round RT-PCR, which a second-round multiplex PCR followed. TCRdb analysed the multiplex PCR reads with MiXCR anew, one entry per CDR3 protein. The sample shows about 1.2 million distinct CDR3 sequences, 35% to 40% of them seen only once. In this sample, this clonotype turned up a few times. The antigen remains unidentified.

The chain carries TRBV5-1 and TRBJ1-2; D is unresolved. This TCR was sampled from an adult man with Graves' hyperthyroidism. The sequencing input was peripheral blood or thyroid tissue (not recorded which). CDR3 bases: TGCGCCAGCAGCTTGGGAGCCGGGTTCGAGGAATGGGCTAACTATGGCTACACCTTC. Its translation is CASSLGAGFEEWANYGYTF.